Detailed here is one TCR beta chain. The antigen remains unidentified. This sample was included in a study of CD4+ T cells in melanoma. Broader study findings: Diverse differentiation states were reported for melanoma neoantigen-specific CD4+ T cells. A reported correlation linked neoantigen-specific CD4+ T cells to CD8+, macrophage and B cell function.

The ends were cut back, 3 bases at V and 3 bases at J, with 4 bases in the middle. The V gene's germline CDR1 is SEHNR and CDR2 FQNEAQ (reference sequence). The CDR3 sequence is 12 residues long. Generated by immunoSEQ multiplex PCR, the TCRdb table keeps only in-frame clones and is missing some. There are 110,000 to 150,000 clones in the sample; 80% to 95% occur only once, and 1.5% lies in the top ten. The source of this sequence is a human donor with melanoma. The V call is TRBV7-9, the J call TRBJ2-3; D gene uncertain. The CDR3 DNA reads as TGTGCCAGCAGCTTTGCGACAGATACGCAGTATTTT. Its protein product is CASSFATDTQYF.